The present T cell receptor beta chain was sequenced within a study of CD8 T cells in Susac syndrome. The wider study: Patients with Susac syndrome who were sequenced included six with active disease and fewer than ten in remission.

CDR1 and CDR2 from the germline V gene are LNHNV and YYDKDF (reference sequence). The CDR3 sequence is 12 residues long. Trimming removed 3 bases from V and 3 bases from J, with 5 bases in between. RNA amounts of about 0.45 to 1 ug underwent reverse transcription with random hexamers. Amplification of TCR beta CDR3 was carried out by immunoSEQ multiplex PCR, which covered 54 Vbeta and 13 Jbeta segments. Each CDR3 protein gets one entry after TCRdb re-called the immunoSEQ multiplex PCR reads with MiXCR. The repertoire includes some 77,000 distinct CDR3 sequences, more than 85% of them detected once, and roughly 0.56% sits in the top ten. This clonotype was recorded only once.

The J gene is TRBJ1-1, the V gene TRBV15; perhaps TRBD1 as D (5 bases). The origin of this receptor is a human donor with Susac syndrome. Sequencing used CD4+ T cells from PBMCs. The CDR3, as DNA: TGTGCCACCAGCAGGGGGGACACTGAAGCTTTCTTT. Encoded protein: CATSRGDTEAFF.